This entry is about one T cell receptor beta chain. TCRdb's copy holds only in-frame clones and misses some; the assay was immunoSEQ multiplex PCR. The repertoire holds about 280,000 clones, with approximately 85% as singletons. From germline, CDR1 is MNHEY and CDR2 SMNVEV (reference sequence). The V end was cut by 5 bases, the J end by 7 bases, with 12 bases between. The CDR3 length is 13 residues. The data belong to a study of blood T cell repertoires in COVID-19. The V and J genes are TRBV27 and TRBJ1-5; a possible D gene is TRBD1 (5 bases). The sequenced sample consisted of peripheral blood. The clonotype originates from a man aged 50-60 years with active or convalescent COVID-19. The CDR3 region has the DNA TGTGCCAGCAGTGAGCGGGGCTGGCAGCCCCAGCATTTT. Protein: CASSERGWQPQHF.